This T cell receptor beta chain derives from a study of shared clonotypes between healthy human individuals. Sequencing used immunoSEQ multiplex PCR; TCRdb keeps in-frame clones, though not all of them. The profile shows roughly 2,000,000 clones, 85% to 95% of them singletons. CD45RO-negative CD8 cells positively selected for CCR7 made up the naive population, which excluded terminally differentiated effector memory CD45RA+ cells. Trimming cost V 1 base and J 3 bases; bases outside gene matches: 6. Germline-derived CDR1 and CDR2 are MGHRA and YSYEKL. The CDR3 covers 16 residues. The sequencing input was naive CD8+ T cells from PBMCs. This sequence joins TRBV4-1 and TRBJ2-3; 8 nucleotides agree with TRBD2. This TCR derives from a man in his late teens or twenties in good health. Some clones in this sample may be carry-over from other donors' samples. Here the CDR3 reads CASSQGSGAGTDTQYF. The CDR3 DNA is TGCGCCAGCAGCCAAGGTAGCGGGGCGGGGACAGATACGCAGTATTTT.